These 13 T cell receptor beta chains originate from one sample sequenced in a study of blood T cell repertoires in COVID-19. Produced via immunoSEQ multiplex PCR; TCRdb's table is partial and in-frame only. In the table there are fewer than 400,000 clones, 80% to 90% of which are singletons. Sequencing was performed on peripheral blood. The receptor set was obtained from a man aged 25-40 years with active or convalescent COVID-19.

This chain uses TRBV3-1 (or the pseudogene TRBV3-2) with TRBJ2-2, with D tentatively TRBD2 (6 bases). The V end lost 0 bases, the J end lost 5 bases, and 25 bases lay between the germline ends. CDR3 size: 20 residues. CDR1 and CDR2 from the germline V gene are LGHDT and YNNKEL (reference sequence). The CDR3 DNA reads as TGTGCCAGCAGCCAAGATTGGGGGTTCACTAGCTCCCCAAGGACCGGGGAGCTGTTTTTT. Protein: CASSQDWGFTSSPRTGELFF.

The J gene is TRBJ2-7, the V gene TRBV28, with TRBD1 identical over 8 bases. The CDR3 runs to 15 residues. With 4 bases clipped from V and 6 bases from J, the junction kept 11 bases outside the gene matches. CDR1 and CDR2 from the germline V gene are MDHEN and SYDVKM. The CDR3 region is CASSSPGQGGLEQYF. DNA for the CDR3: TGTGCCAGCAGTTCACCCGGACAGGGAGGCCTCGAGCAGTACTTC.

The chain combines TRBV11-2 with TRBJ1-6; D may be TRBD1 (6 bases). Germline V gene data show CDR1 as SGHAT and CDR2 as FQNNGV. The CDR3 is 14 residues long. Trimming took off 5 bases at V and 8 bases at J, with 13 bases between the two ends. The CDR3 sequence: CASSPGGRYSPLHF. CDR3 bases: TGTGCCAGCAGCCCGGGGGGGCGGTATTCACCCCTCCACTTT.

The chain has TRBV24-1 and TRBJ2-5; weak D call: TRBD1 (6 bases). The CDR3 covers 14 residues. V was clipped by 4 bases and J by 4 bases, with 12 bases between them. CDR1 and CDR2 (germline): KGHDR, SFDVKD. In nucleotides, the CDR3 is TGTGCCACCAGTGAGTGGGGGCGCGGAGAGACCCAGTACTTC. As protein: CATSEWGRGETQYF.

This chain uses TRBV3-1 (or the pseudogene TRBV3-2) with TRBJ2-7, with TRBD1 matching 7 bases. J was trimmed by 5 bases and V by 4 bases; bases with no gene match: 5. This CDR3 is built from 13 residues. From germline, CDR1 is LGHDT and CDR2 YNNKEL (reference sequence). CDR3 sequence reads: CASSLNRGDEQYF. CDR3 coding DNA: TGTGCCAGCAGCCTAAACAGGGGTGACGAGCAGTACTTC.

The chain combines TRBV24-1 with TRBJ2-1, with TRBD2 matching over 12 bases. Trimming took 2 bases from V and 3 from J; bases not matched to a gene: 1. This CDR3 is built from 16 residues. Per germline, CDR1 KGHDR and CDR2 SFDVKD. The CDR3, as DNA: TGTGCCACCAGTGATTCTAGCGGGGGGGACTACAATGAGCAGTTCTTC. This sequence encodes CATSDSSGGDYNEQFF.

The genes are TRBV12-3 or TRBV12-4 and TRBJ1-1; TRBD1 might be the D (5 bases). The V gene lost 7 bases and the J gene lost 10 bases, with 19 bases spanning the gap. This CDR3 comprises 13 residues. The CDR3 bases are TGTGCCAGCAAGATGTGGAGAGGGGAGGCAGCTTTCTTT. Translation: CASKMWRGEAAFF.

The genes are TRBV5-1 and TRBJ1-5; D uncertain. Germline-derived CDR1 and CDR2 are SGHRS and YFSETQ. The CDR3 length is 14 residues. V was clipped by 0 bases and J by 7 bases, with 11 bases between them. This CDR3 reads CASSLVGGSQPQHF. CDR3 DNA sequence: TGCGCCAGCAGCTTGGTTGGAGGGAGCCAGCCCCAGCATTTT.

The chain uses TRBV2 and TRBJ1-2; D ambiguous. The V end lost 7 bases, the J end lost 3 bases, and 18 bases lay between the germline ends. The CDR3 contains 15 residues. Looked up from germline, CDR1 is SNHLY and CDR2 is FYNNEI. In nucleotides, the CDR3 is TGTGCCAGCACTGCGAAGCCCCGGGTTGACTATGGCTACACCTTC. Translation: CASTAKPRVDYGYTF.

The chain has TRBV14 and TRBJ2-5, with a possible D match to TRBD2 (6 bases). Trimming left V 1 base short and J 4 bases short, with 10 bases between. This CDR3 spans 14 amino acids. Germline V lookup: CDR1 SGHDN, CDR2 FVKESK. CDR3 sequence: CASSQGGGGETQYF. CDR3 DNA: TGTGCCAGCAGCCAAGGTGGGGGAGGAGAGACCCAGTACTTC.

The rearrangement uses TRBV7-2 and TRBJ2-5; 7 bases match TRBD2. From germline, CDR1 is SGHTA and CDR2 FQGNSA. The CDR3 consists of 15 residues. V lost 2 bases, J lost 1 base, and 4 bases stayed unmatched. CDR3 residues: CASSLLRGSQETQYF. The CDR3 bases are TGTGCCAGCAGCTTATTACGCGGGAGCCAAGAGACCCAGTACTTC.

The chain carries TRBV27 and TRBJ2-7; 9 positions agree with TRBD1. The CDR3 spans 16 residues. Losses at the gene ends were 4 bases for V and 2 bases for J; bases not matched to a gene: 9. Per the germline V gene, CDR1 is MNHEY and CDR2 is SMNVEV (reference sequence). In DNA form, the CDR3 reads TGTGCCAGCAGTTCCGGGACAGGGATATTGGCCTACGAGCAGTACTTC. Its translation is CASSSGTGILAYEQYF.

This chain uses TRBV4-2 with TRBJ2-5, with 7 bases aligning to TRBD2. Looked up from germline, CDR1 is LGHNA and CDR2 is YNFKEQ. CDR3 length equals 17 residues. J lost 4 bases, V lost 1 base, and 12 bases had no gene match. CDR3 region: CASSQGGGRARRETQYF. As DNA, the CDR3 is TGTGCCAGCAGCCAAGGGGGGGGAAGGGCCAGACGAGAGACCCAGTACTTC.